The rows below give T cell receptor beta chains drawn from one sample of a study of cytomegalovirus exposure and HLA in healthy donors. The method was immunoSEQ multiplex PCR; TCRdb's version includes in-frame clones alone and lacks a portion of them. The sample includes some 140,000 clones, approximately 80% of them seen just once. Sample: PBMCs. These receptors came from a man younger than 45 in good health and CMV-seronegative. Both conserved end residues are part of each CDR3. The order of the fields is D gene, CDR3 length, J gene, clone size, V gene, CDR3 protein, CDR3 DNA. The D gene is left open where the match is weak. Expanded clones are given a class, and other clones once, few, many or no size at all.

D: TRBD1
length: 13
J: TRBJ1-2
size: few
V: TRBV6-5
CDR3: CASKRQGASGYTF
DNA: TGTGCCAGCAAGAGACAGGGGGCCTCTGGCTACACCTTC

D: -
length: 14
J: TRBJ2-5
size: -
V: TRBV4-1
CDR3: CASSQQGPQETQYF
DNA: TGCGCCAGCAGCCAACAGGGGCCTCAAGAGACCCAGTACTTC

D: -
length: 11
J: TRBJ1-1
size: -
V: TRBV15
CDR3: CATSNRGGAFF
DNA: TGTGCCACCAGCAATAGGGGGGGAGCTTTCTTT

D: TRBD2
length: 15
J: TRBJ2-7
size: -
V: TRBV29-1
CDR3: CSVEGLAGTMYEQYF
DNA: TGCAGCGTTGAAGGACTAGCGGGAACCATGTACGAGCAGTACTTC

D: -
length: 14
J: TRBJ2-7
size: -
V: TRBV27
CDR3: CASSLQGSSYEQYF
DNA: TGTGCCAGCAGTTTACAAGGGAGCTCCTACGAGCAGTACTTC

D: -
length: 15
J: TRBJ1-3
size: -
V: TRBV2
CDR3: CASSEEGSSGNTIYF
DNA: TGTGCCAGCAGTGAAGAAGGGAGCTCTGGAAACACCATATATTTT

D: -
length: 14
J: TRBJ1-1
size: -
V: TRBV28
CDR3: CASIPAGGSTEAFF
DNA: TGTGCCAGCATTCCCGCTGGGGGGAGCACTGAAGCTTTCTTT

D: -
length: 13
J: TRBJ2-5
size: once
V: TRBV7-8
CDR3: CAGGAHQKETQYF
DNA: TGTGCGGGGGGGGCCCACCAGAAAGAGACCCAGTACTTC

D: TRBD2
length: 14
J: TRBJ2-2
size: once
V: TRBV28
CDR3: CASSLPRETGELFF
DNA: TGTGCCAGCAGCCTTCCGCGGGAGACCGGGGAGCTGTTTTTT

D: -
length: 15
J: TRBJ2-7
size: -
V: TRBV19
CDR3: CASSSARSSSYEQYF
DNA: TGTGCCAGTAGCTCTGCGAGGTCGAGCTCCTACGAGCAGTACTTC

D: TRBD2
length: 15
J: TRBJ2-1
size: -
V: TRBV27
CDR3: CASSLWASGSNEQFF
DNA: TGTGCCAGCAGTTTATGGGCTAGCGGGAGTAATGAGCAGTTCTTC

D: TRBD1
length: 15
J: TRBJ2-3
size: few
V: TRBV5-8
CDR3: CASSLTGAIGDTQYF
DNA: TGTGCCAGCAGCTTGACAGGGGCGATCGGAGATACGCAGTATTTT

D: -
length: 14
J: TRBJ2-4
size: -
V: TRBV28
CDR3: CASTLGEGGNIQYF
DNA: TGTGCCAGCACCCTAGGGGAGGGGGGAAACATTCAGTACTTC

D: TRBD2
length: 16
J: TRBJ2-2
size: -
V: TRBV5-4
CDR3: CASSPEGAGYHGELFF
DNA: TGTGCCAGCAGCCCGGAGGGAGCGGGATATCACGGGGAGCTGTTTTTT

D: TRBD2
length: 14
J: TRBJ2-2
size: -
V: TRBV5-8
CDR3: CASDPAGVGGELFF
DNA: TGTGCCAGCGATCCAGCGGGAGTGGGCGGGGAGCTGTTTTTT

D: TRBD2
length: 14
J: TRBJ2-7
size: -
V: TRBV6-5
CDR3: CASSSPGLAFEQYF
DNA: TGTGCCAGCAGTTCTCCGGGACTAGCATTCGAGCAGTACTTC

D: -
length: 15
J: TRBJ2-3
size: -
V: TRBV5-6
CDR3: CASSLAPGFTDTQYF
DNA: TGTGCCAGCAGCTTGGCCCCGGGATTCACAGATACGCAGTATTTT

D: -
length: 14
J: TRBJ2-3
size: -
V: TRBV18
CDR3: CASSLEFVTDTQYF
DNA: TGTGCCAGCTCATTGGAGTTTGTAACAGATACGCAGTATTTT

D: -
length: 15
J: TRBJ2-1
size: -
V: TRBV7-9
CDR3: CASSLTGSSYNEQFF
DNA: TGTGCCAGCAGCTTAACGGGGAGCTCCTACAATGAGCAGTTCTTC

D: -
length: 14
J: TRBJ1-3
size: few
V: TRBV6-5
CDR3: CASSLGRSGNTIYF
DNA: TGTGCCAGCAGTCTGGGCCGCTCTGGAAACACCATATATTTT

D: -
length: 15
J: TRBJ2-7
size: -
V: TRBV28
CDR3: CASSLPSAAGIEQYF
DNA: TGTGCCAGCAGTTTACCCTCCGCGGCAGGGATTGAGCAGTACTTC

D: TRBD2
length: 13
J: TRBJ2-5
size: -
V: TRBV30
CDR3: CAWAGRELKTQYF
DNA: TGTGCCTGGGCGGGGCGGGAGCTGAAGACCCAGTACTTC